One and the same sample provided the 15 T cell receptor beta chains below, sequenced in a study of T cell responses to AZD1222 COVID-19 vaccine. Using immunoSEQ multiplex PCR, the repertoire was profiled, and TCRdb retains in-frame clones only, with some absent. The sample includes fewer than 70,000 clones, over 65% of them seen just once. The specimen was peripheral blood, collected 28 days after the second AZD1222 dose. These TCRs come from an adult who received the AZD1222 COVID-19 vaccine.

This chain links TRBV10-2 with TRBJ1-5, with 7 positions matching TRBD1. Germline-derived CDR1 and CDR2 are WSHSY and SAAADI. The CDR3 is made up of 14 amino acids. Losses at the gene ends were 3 bases for V and 7 bases for J; bases not matched to a gene: 6. The DNA of the CDR3 is TGCGCCAGCAGTGATTCAGGGGGAAGGCAGCCCCAGCATTTT. It translates to CASSDSGGRQPQHF.

The chain carries TRBV3-1 (or the pseudogene TRBV3-2) and TRBJ1-1; D remains ambiguous. Germline V gene sequence: CDR1 LGHDT, CDR2 YNNKEL (reference sequence). The CDR3 totals 14 residues. V lost 1 base and J lost 4, with 10 bases in between. CDR3 nucleotide sequence: TGTGCCAGCAGCCAAGGGTACAGAGCCACTGAAGCTTTCTTT. Residues: CASSQGYRATEAFF.

This chain connects TRBV5-1 to TRBJ2-7; maybe TRBD1 (6 bases). Germline CDR1 SGHRS, CDR2 YFSETQ. CDR3 length equals 14 residues. V was trimmed by 4 bases and J by 2 bases, leaving 13 bases between them. The CDR3 nucleotides are TGCGCCAGCAGCGCTACGGACAGCCCCTACGAGCAGTACTTC. Encoded protein: CASSATDSPYEQYF.

This clone was picked up one time. V gene TRBV19 combines with J gene TRBJ2-7, with 7 bases aligning to TRBD1. The J segment lost 6 bases and the V segment lost 4 bases, leaving 6 bases of the junction unmatched. The CDR3 spans 13 residues. The germline CDR1 and CDR2 sequences are LNHDA and SQIVND (reference sequence). CDR3 protein: CASSTTGVGEQYF. CDR3 in DNA: TGTGCCAGTAGTACCACAGGGGTAGGCGAGCAGTACTTC.

CDR3 sequence (DNA): TGTGCCAGCAGTTTTGTATTCGGGGACGGCCTGAACACTGAAGCTTTCTTT. Amino acid sequence: CASSFVFGDGLNTEAFF. The chain uses TRBV28 and TRBJ1-1; D is perhaps TRBD1 (5 bases). The CDR3 loop spans 17 amino acids. Per germline, CDR1 MDHEN and CDR2 SYDVKM. V lost 3 bases to trimming and J lost 0 bases, with 17 bases between them.

The chain combines TRBV10-1 with TRBJ2-7, with D tentatively TRBD1 (7 bases). CDR1 is WNHNN and CDR2 is SYGVQD in the germline V gene (reference sequence). The CDR3 has 13 residues. Trimming took 5 bases from V and 5 from J, leaving 13 bases between them. CDR3 bases: TGCGCCAGCAGTCAGGGGGGCCGCGACGAGCAGTACTTC. Translated, it gives CASSQGGRDEQYF.

This chain connects TRBV5-1 to TRBJ2-5; a weak D match, TRBD1 (6 bases). Germline CDR1 is SGHRS and CDR2 is YFSETQ. V was clipped by 7 bases and J by 2 bases, with 12 bases between them. The CDR3 covers 13 residues. This CDR3 is CASGRDIQETQYF. Written as DNA, the CDR3 is TGCGCCAGCGGCCGGGACATACAAGAGACCCAGTACTTC.

The chain has TRBV9 and TRBJ2-1; 13 bases align to TRBD2. The CDR3 loop spans 16 amino acids. The V gene end was trimmed by 3 bases and the J gene end by 7 bases; junction bases not matched to a gene: 7. CDR1 and CDR2 (germline): SGDLS, YYNGEE. As DNA, the CDR3 is TGTGCCAGCAGCGAGGAGACTAGCGGGGGGATAAATGAGCAGTTCTTC. As protein: CASSEETSGGINEQFF.

The J gene is TRBJ2-3, the V gene TRBV7-6; TRBD1 matches at 12 bases. Germline trimming cut 5 bases from V and 8 bases from J; bases unmatched to any gene: 20. This CDR3 region has 19 residues. Germline V gene data show CDR1 as SGHVS and CDR2 as FNYEAQ. The CDR3 nucleotides read TGTGCCAGCAGCGCTCTAAGGGACAGGGGGCTCCGCGGTTGGGCTACGCAGTATTTT. This encodes CASSALRDRGLRGWATQYF. Full variable domain (rest looked up from reference TRBV7-6 and TRBJ2-3): GAGVSQSPRYKVTKRGQDVALRCDPISGHVSLYWYRQALGQGPEFLTYFNYEAQQDKSGLPNDRFSAERPEGSISTLTIQRTEQRDSAMYRCASSALRDRGLRGWATQYFGPGTRLTVL.

The chain has TRBV19 and TRBJ1-1; a possible D gene is TRBD1 (6 bases). Looked up from germline, CDR1 is LNHDA and CDR2 is SQIVND (reference sequence). The germline V and J ends were trimmed by 1 base and 3 bases, with 18 bases remaining between them. This CDR3 region has 17 residues. Here the CDR3 DNA reads TGTGCCAGTAGTATAGGGCAGGGGCGTTTCGCGGACACTGAAGCTTTCTTT. Protein product: CASSIGQGRFADTEAFF.

The chain couples TRBV3-1 (or the pseudogene TRBV3-2) to TRBJ2-2; the match to TRBD1 covers 7 bases. Germline lookup yields CDR1 LGHDT and CDR2 YNNKEL (reference sequence). This CDR3 has 15 residues. V was pared by 3 bases and J by 0 bases, with 1 base of the junction left unmatched. As DNA, the CDR3 is TGTGCCAGCAGCCAGACAGGGTCGAACACCGGGGAGCTGTTTTTT. Translating it yields CASSQTGSNTGELFF.

The chain is built from TRBV2 and TRBJ1-2; D is perhaps TRBD1 (6 bases). Deletions cut 1 base from V and 0 bases from J, with 15 bases between. From germline, CDR1 is SNHLY and CDR2 FYNNEI. The CDR3 consists of 17 residues. CDR3 bases: TGTGCCAGCAGTGAAGGGTTCTGGGGGCCCACTAACTATGGCTACACCTTC. Its translation is CASSEGFWGPTNYGYTF.

This clone was seen only once. As DNA, the CDR3 is TGTGCCAGCAGTGCCCCTTACCAATCCCCCCTCCACTTT. This codes for CASSAPYQSPLHF. This chain uses TRBV25-1 with TRBJ1-6, with unresolved D. The V end was cut by 4 bases, the J end by 13 bases, with 14 bases between. This CDR3 is built from 13 residues. Germline CDR1 reads MGHDK; CDR2 reads SYGVNS.

Here the CDR3 reads CASSDGRSRNQPQHF. Here the CDR3 DNA reads TGTGCCAGCAGTGACGGCAGGAGCCGGAATCAGCCCCAGCATTTT. The chain employs TRBV2 and TRBJ1-5, with D uncertain. This CDR3 region has 15 residues. Trimming shortened V by 3 bases and J by 4 bases, and 13 bases separated the two germline ends. Germline V gene lookup returns CDR1 SNHLY and CDR2 FYNNEI.

The chain is built from TRBV2 and TRBJ1-6, with 9 bases that match TRBD1. Unmatched junction bases numbered 6, after V lost 6 bases and J lost 9 bases. The CDR3 sequence is 14 residues long. Germline CDR1 SNHLY, CDR2 FYNNEI. CDR3 DNA: TGTGCCAGCAGCGTGGGACAGGGTGGTTCACCCCTCCACTTT. Translated, it gives CASSVGQGGSPLHF. The variable domain in full, with the rest retrieved from reference TRBV2 and TRBJ1-6, is EPEVTQTPSHQVTQMGQEVILRCVPISNHLYFYWYRQILGQKVEFLVSFYNNEISEKSEIFDDQFSVERPDGSNFTLKIRSTKLEDSAMYFCASSVGQGGSPLHFGNGTRLTVT.